A single sample is the source of the 9 T cell receptor beta chains below, sequenced in a study of CD8 T cells in ankylosing spondylitis. MiXCR, run by TCRdb on the 5' RACE reads, gives a single entry per CDR3 protein. The table shows about 240,000 distinct CDR3 sequences, with less than 10% occurring only once. Sequencing used blood, either unsorted or a sorted T cell fraction (not recorded which). Receptors originate from a male donor with ankylosing spondylitis or in good health (not recorded which).

The chain employs TRBV5-1 and TRBJ1-4; 9 bases line up with TRBD1. V shed 4 bases, J shed 0 bases, and the junction held 10 bases outside the gene matches. Germline V lookup: CDR1 SGHRS, CDR2 YFSETQ. The CDR3 extends over 18 amino acids. CDR3 DNA: TGCGCCAGCAGCCCCTACAGGGGGCTCCCAGCAACTAATGAAAAACTGTTTTTT. Residues: CASSPYRGLPATNEKLFF.

With respect to this clonotype: A much bigger clone sits one base away, suggesting this may be a read error. This chain uses TRBV20-1 with TRBJ1-2; D gene ambiguous. V lost 2 bases to trimming and J lost 5 bases, with 9 bases between them. Germline lookup yields CDR1 DFQATT and CDR2 SNEGSKA (reference sequence). The CDR3 consists of 12 residues. CDR3 protein: CSARRVKYGYTF. CDR3 nucleotide sequence: TGCAGTGCTAGACGGGTCAAGTATGGCTACACCTTC.

This clonotype was found many times. CDR3 protein: CASSLNRGTYEQYF. In DNA, the CDR3 is TGTGCCAGCAGCTTAAACAGGGGCACCTACGAGCAGTACTTC. The chain employs TRBV7-2 and TRBJ2-7; 7 bases are a match to TRBD1. Trimming removed 2 bases from V and 2 bases from J; junction bases left unmatched: 3. The CDR3 has 14 residues. From germline, CDR1 is SGHTA and CDR2 FQGNSA.

This clonotype was detected ten times or more. The chain combines TRBV12-3 or TRBV12-4 with TRBJ2-7; perhaps TRBD2 as D (5 bases). V lost 6 bases to trimming and J lost 10 bases, with 16 bases between them. The CDR3 loop spans 12 amino acids. The CDR3 DNA is TGTGCCAGCAGCCTCGGAGTAGGAGGACAGTACTTC. Translated: CASSLGVGGQYF.

This clonotype was seen ten or more times. Its ends do not fully match the called genes, so a read error is possible. The V and J genes are TRBV29-1 and TRBJ2-7; no definite D call. The CDR3 sequence is 12 residues long. CDR1 SQVTM and CDR2 ANQGSEA come from the germline V gene. CDR3 coding DNA: TGCAGCGTGGAAGCCGAGAACTACGAGCAGTACTTC. Translating it yields CSVEAENYEQYF.

This clonotype has only a few counts. This chain uses TRBV11-2 with TRBJ2-1; maybe TRBD1 (5 bases). The CDR3 covers 14 residues. The germline gives CDR1 SGHAT, CDR2 FQNNGV. V dropped 0 bases and J dropped 8 bases, with 11 bases sitting between them. Here the CDR3 DNA reads TGTGCCAGCAGCTTAGACAGGGTGTGGGATGAGCAGTTCTTC. As protein: CASSLDRVWDEQFF.

This clonotype was counted ten times or more. The rearrangement joins TRBV12-3 or TRBV12-4 to TRBJ2-3; 7 nucleotides agree with TRBD2. With 6 bases clipped from V and 0 bases from J, the junction kept 3 bases outside the gene matches. CDR3 length equals 14 residues. The CDR3 sequence: CASSRRESTDTQYF. For the CDR3, the DNA is TGTGCCAGCAGCAGGCGGGAGAGCACAGATACGCAGTATTTT.

The chain carries TRBV6-1 and TRBJ2-4; D possibly corresponds to TRBD1 (5 bases). The germline gives CDR1 MNHNS, CDR2 SASEGT. This CDR3 contains 15 residues. Trimming cost V 6 bases and J 1 base, with 13 bases left between them. As DNA, the CDR3 is TGTGCCAGCAGCCAACAGGCTTTTGCCAAAAACATTCAGTACTTC. Its translation: CASSQQAFAKNIQYF.

In its sample, this clonotype was seen many times. The genes are TRBV7-2 and TRBJ2-1; D ambiguous. The V gene lost 5 bases and the J gene lost 3 bases, with 8 bases spanning the gap. This CDR3 region has 13 residues. Germline CDR1 SGHTA, CDR2 FQGNSA. For the CDR3, the DNA is TGTGCCAGCAGCCCTCCACTCTACAATGAGCAGTTCTTC. Its protein is CASSPPLYNEQFF. The whole variable domain, remainder taken from reference TRBV7-2 and TRBJ2-1, is GAGVSQSPSNKVTEKGKDVELRCDPISGHTALYWYRQSLGQGLEFLIYFQGNSAPDKSGLPSDRFSAERTGGSVSTLTIQRTQQEDSAVYLCASSPPLYNEQFFGPGTRLTVL.